These 6 T cell receptor beta chains came from one sample sequenced in a study of prognosis after radiotherapy for stage I lung cancer. Multiplex PCR, run in two rounds, amplified TCR beta CDR3 from genomic DNA. Every TRBV and TRBJ gene had its own specific primer in first-round PCR. MiXCR, run by TCRdb on the multiplex PCR reads, gives a single entry per CDR3 protein. This table has about 47,000 distinct CDR3 sequences, approximately 35% appearing once. The material sequenced was PBMCs, taken before or after stereotactic body radiation therapy (not recorded which). Receptors were obtained from a donor of 50 years or more with non-small cell lung cancer.

About this clonotype: This likely traces to a read error, being one base from a far larger clone. This rearrangement joins TRBV7-8 to TRBJ2-3; D not resolved. The CDR3 sequence is 14 residues long. Germline CDR1 SGHVS, CDR2 FQNEAQ. The V end lost 3 bases, the J end lost 0 bases, and 7 bases lay between the germline ends. This CDR3 is CASSFQTSTDTQYF. The CDR3 DNA sequence: TGTGCCAGCAGCTTTCAAACTAGCACAGATACGCAGTATTTT.

The chain carries TRBV2 and TRBJ1-1, with D uncertain. V shed 4 bases and J shed 8 bases, with 11 bases lying between them. The V gene's germline CDR1 is SNHLY and CDR2 FYNNEI. The CDR3 consists of 12 residues. The CDR3 bases are TGTGCCAGCAGTGGGTGGCAACCCGAAGCTTTCTTT. This codes for CASSGWQPEAFF. Variable domain in full (rest from reference TRBV2 and TRBJ1-1): EPEVTQTPSHQVTQMGQEVILRCVPISNHLYFYWYRQILGQKVEFLVSFYNNEISEKSEIFDDQFSVERPDGSNFTLKIRSTKLEDSAMYFCASSGWQPEAFFGQGTRLTVV.

The rearrangement joins TRBV12-3 or TRBV12-4 to TRBJ1-2, with D hard to call. The CDR3 is 13 residues long. Trimming took 3 bases from V and 0 from J, leaving 5 bases between them. CDR3: CASSLVANYGYTF. The CDR3 DNA reads as TGTGCCAGCAGTTTGGTAGCTAACTATGGCTACACCTTC.

The chain has TRBV6-2 or TRBV6-3 and TRBJ1-3; no reliable D call. V was pared by 8 bases and J by 4 bases, with 18 bases between. Per the germline V gene, CDR1 is MNHEY and CDR2 is SVGEGT. The CDR3 is 15 amino acids. CDR3 region: CASPSGASLGNTIYF. In nucleotides, the CDR3 is TGTGCCAGCCCCAGCGGTGCATCGCTAGGAAACACCATATATTTT.

There are many counts of this clonotype. The chain couples TRBV5-4 to TRBJ2-7; D remains ambiguous. Germline CDR1 SGHNT, CDR2 YYREEE (reference sequence). This CDR3 comprises 14 residues. V lost 4 bases, J lost 3 bases, and 14 bases lay in between. The CDR3 reads CASSRSALNYEQYF. The DNA of the CDR3 is TGTGCCAGCAGCCGCTCAGCCTTGAACTACGAGCAGTACTTC. Complete variable domain (other parts from reference TRBV5-4 and TRBJ2-7): ETGVTQSPTHLIKTRGQQVTLRCSSQSGHNTVSWYQQALGQGPQFIFQYYREEENGRGNFPPRFSGLQFPNYSSELNVNALELDDSALYLCASSRSALNYEQYFGPGTRLTVT.

This clonotype was found many times. The rearrangement uses TRBV4-1 and TRBJ2-3, with a tentative D call TRBD2 (5 bases). Deletions cut 1 base from V and 1 base from J, with 9 bases between. Germline CDR1 and CDR2: MGHRA and YSYEKL. The CDR3 length is 15 residues. CDR3 sequence (DNA): TGCGCCAGCAGCCAAGGGCACGGGGGCACAGATACGCAGTATTTT. It yields the protein CASSQGHGGTDTQYF.